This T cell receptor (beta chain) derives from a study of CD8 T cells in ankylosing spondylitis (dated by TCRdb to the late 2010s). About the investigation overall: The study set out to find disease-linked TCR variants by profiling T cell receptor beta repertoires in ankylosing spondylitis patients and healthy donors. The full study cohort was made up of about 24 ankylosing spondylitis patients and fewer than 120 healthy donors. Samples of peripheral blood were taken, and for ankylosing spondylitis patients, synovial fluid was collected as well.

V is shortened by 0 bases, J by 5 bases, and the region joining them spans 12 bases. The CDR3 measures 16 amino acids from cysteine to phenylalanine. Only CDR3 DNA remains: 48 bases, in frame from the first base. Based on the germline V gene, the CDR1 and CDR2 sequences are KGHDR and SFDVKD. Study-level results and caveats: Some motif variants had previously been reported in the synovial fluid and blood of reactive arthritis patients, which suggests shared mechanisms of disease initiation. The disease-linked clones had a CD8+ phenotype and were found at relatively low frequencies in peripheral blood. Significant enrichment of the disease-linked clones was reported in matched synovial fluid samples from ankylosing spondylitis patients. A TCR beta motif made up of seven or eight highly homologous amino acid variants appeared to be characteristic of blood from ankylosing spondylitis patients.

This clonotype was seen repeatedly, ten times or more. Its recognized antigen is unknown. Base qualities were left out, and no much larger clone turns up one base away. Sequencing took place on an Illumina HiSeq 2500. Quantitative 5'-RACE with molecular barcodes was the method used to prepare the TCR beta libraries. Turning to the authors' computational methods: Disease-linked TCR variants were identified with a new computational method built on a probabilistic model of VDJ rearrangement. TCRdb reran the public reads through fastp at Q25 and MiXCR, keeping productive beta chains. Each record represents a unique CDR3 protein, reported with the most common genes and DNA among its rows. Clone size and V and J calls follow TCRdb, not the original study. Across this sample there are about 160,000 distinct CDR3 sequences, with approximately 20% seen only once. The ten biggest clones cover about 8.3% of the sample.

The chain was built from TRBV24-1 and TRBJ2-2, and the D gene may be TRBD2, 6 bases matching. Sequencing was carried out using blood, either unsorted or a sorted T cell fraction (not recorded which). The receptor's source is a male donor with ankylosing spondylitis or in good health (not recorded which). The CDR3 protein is CATSDLMEGFTGELFF. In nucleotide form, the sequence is TGTGCCACCAGTGATTTGATGGAGGGATTTACCGGGGAGCTGTTTTTT.